A single TCR beta chain is shown here with its context. Its matching antigen is unknown. Positive CCR7 selection of CD45RO-negative cells yielded the naive CD8 cells, and terminally differentiated effector memory CD45RA+ cells were excluded. This sample was included in a study of shared clonotypes between healthy human individuals. Study conclusions and caveats: Clonotypes shared by all four sorted-subset donors had higher generation probabilities than non-shared clonotypes. Naive subsets, compared against memory subsets, generally had larger estimated richness values.

Sequenced by immunoSEQ multiplex PCR; TCRdb stores in-frame clones only, minus some. The table records more than 2 million clones, 93% of them present only once. The CDR3 spans 13 residues. Trimming took off 1 base at V and 6 bases at J, with 10 bases between the two ends. The germline V gene encodes CDR1 SGDLS and CDR2 YYNGEE. The sequenced material came from naive CD8+ T cells from PBMCs. The chain uses TRBV9 and TRBJ1-1, with no clear D. The TCR was taken from a man aged 18 to 30 in good health. Some clones in this sample may be carry-over from other donors' samples. CDR3 sequence reads: CASSVMPGPEAFF. CDR3 sequence (DNA): TGTGCCAGCAGCGTAATGCCCGGGCCTGAAGCTTTCTTT.